The next 6 T cell receptor beta chains were all read from a single sample in a study of T cell clonality in common variable immunodeficiency. Repertoires were generated with immunoSEQ multiplex PCR, while TCRdb's copy carries only in-frame clones and drops some. The sample presents roughly 60,000 clones, none singletons. Sequencing used peripheral blood mononuclear cells. The receptors stem from a person aged 18 to 70 in good health.

This clone has at least ten counts. Sequencing ends 3 residues short of the CDR3 end; the germline J gene provides the rest. The chain carries TRBV20-1 and TRBJ1-1; D is uncertain. CDR3 size: 16 residues. The V gene lost 2 bases and the J gene lost 4 bases, with 20 bases spanning the gap. CDR1 is DFQATT, CDR2 SNEGSKA, per germline (reference sequence). CDR3 amino acids: CSARPAVRAYFTEAFF. Partial CDR3 DNA: TGCAGTGCTAGACCCGCTGTTAGGGCGTATTTCACTGAA.

At least ten counts were recorded for this clone. The read gets to within 3 residues of the CDR3 end, and the germline J gene fills in the rest. This sequence joins TRBV20-1 and TRBJ2-1; no clear D. V was shortened by 3 bases and J by 0 bases, with 3 bases between the two germline ends. The germline gives CDR1 DFQATT, CDR2 SNEGSKA (reference sequence). This CDR3 contains 12 residues. Incomplete CDR3 DNA: TGCAGTGCTAGCGGCTCCTACAATGAG. Translation: CSASGSYNE. The full CDR3 sequence reads CSASGSYNEQFF.

This clone was recorded many times. The read terminates 3 residues ahead of where the CDR3 ends, so the germline J gene completes it. The rearrangement joins TRBV28 to TRBJ1-2; 7 positions agree with TRBD1. The CDR3 is 19 amino acids. Looked up from germline, CDR1 is MDHEN and CDR2 is SYDVKM. Incomplete CDR3 DNA: TGTGCCAGCAGTCCTCGCATCTTAAGACAGGGAGATTCCGCTGGGGGC. Translating it yields CASSPRILRQGDSAGG. The full-length CDR3 reads as CASSPRILRQGDSAGGYTF.

This clone has at least ten counts. The read gets to within 3 residues of the CDR3 end, and the germline J gene fills in the rest. This chain uses TRBV28 with TRBJ1-2; 12 bases agree with TRBD1. There are 14 residues in the CDR3. Germline assignment: CDR1 MDHEN and CDR2 SYDVKM. CDR3 DNA, as far as it was read: TGTGCCAGCAGTTTCCGGGACAGGGGGCGGGGC. Its translation: CASSFRDRGRG. The CDR3 reads in full as CASSFRDRGRGYTF.

This clone was counted at least ten times. The CDR3 end lies 3 residues beyond the end of the read and is filled in from the germline J gene. The chain combines TRBV12-3 or TRBV12-4 with TRBJ2-3; 10 bases map to TRBD2. This CDR3 spans 15 amino acids. Trimming removed 5 bases from V and 0 bases from J; junction bases left unmatched: 2. Here the CDR3 reads CASSRTSGSTDTQYF. CDR3 DNA (partial): TGTGCCAGCAGTCGGACTAGCGGCAGCACAGATACG.

This clone showed up many times. The CDR3 end lies 3 residues beyond the end of the read and is filled in from the germline J gene. This rearrangement joins TRBV6-1 to TRBJ1-3, with 7 bases fitting TRBD1. There are 13 residues in the CDR3. V lost 4 bases to trimming and J lost 8 bases; unmatched junction nucleotides: 5. Germline V lookup: CDR1 MNHNS, CDR2 SASEGT. CDR3 DNA, as far as it was read: TGTGCCAGCAGTGTGCAGGGGGAAGACACC. Translation: CASSVQGEDT. The full CDR3 protein is CASSVQGEDTIYF.